Listed here are 18 T cell receptor beta chains from one sample, sequenced in a study of T cells in Graves' hyperthyroidism and ophthalmopathy. Researchers amplified the TCR beta CDR3 regions from RNA transcripts. Initially, a first-round RT-PCR of the TCR CDR3 employed the HTBI primer set. Via MiXCR, TCRdb re-called the multiplex PCR reads, giving one row per CDR3 protein. The sample carries under 800,000 distinct CDR3 sequences, around 13% recorded once. The sequencing input was blood. The receptor source for this set is a woman aged 18-29 years with Graves' hyperthyroidism.

In its sample, this clonotype was seen many times. This chain uses TRBV5-6 with TRBJ2-1, with 10 bases that match TRBD1. The CDR3 is 15 residues long. In germline, CDR1 is SGHDT, CDR2 YYEEEE. With V trimmed by 5 bases and J by 4 bases, 6 bases remained unmatched. Here the CDR3 DNA reads TGTGCCAGCAGTGCCTGGGACAGGGGATACAATGAGCAGTTCTTC. Amino acid sequence: CASSAWDRGYNEQFF.

The V call is TRBV5-5, the J call TRBJ1-2; D ambiguous. V was trimmed by 0 bases and J by 4 bases, leaving 10 bases between them. The CDR3 extends over 14 amino acids. In germline, CDR1 is SGHKS, CDR2 YYEKEE (reference sequence). The CDR3 DNA follows: TGTGCCAGCAGCTTGGATAGCCGGAGCTATGGCTACACCTTC. Protein: CASSLDSRSYGYTF.

This clonotype was seen repeatedly, ten times or more. V gene TRBV6-1 combines with J gene TRBJ1-5; D not certain. CDR1 is MNHNS, CDR2 SASEGT, per germline. CDR3 size: 13 residues. V lost 6 bases, J lost 9 bases, and 15 bases lay in between. The CDR3 DNA sequence: TGTGCCAGCAGCCCGGAAGGCCTACGGCCCCAGCATTTT. It codes for CASSPEGLRPQHF.

This clonotype was seen ten or more times. The chain links TRBV29-1 to TRBJ1-1; 10 positions agree with TRBD1. Germline V gives CDR1 SQVTM, CDR2 ANQGSEA. The CDR3 totals 13 residues. The trim removed 8 bases at V and 1 base at J, leaving 4 bases unmatched. The chain's CDR3 is CSTRTGGNTEAFF. The CDR3, as DNA: TGCAGCACCCGGACAGGGGGGAACACTGAAGCTTTCTTT. Together with reference TRBV29-1 and TRBJ1-1, the CDR3 gives the full variable domain: SAVISQKPSRDICQRGTSLTIQCQVDSQVTMMFWYRQQPGQSLTLIATANQGSEATYESGFVIDKFPISRPNLTFSTLTVSNMSPEDSSIYLCSTRTGGNTEAFFGQGTRLTVV.

This clonotype was observed a handful of times. The chain links TRBV4-3 to TRBJ2-6; no clear D. V was clipped by 1 base and J by 0 bases, with 7 bases between them. The CDR3 runs to 16 residues. CDR1 and CDR2 from the germline V gene are LGHNA and YSLEER. The CDR3 DNA sequence: TGCGCCAGCAGCCAAGCAAGGCGCTCTGGGGCCAACGTCCTGACTTTC. Its translation: CASSQARRSGANVLTF.

To note about this clonotype: A single base separates this from a much larger clone, so it may be a read error. The final CDR3 position lacks the conserved phenylalanine or tryptophan, pointing to a likely read error. CDR3 sequence reads: CSGASGHYNEQFI. The CDR3 region has the DNA TGCAGTGGCGCTAGCGGGCACTACAATGAGCAGTTCATC. V usage is TRBV20-1 and J usage is TRBJ2-1, with 8 bases matching TRBD2. The CDR3 contains 13 residues. V trimming: 7 bases; J trimming: 3 bases; junction bases outside the gene matches: 5. Germline CDR1 DFQATT, CDR2 SNEGSKA (reference sequence).

Ten or more counts support this clonotype. V is TRBV30 and J is TRBJ2-7; D may be TRBD1 (7 bases). Germline V gene lookup returns CDR1 GTSNPN and CDR2 SVGIG (reference sequence). Trimming took off 3 bases at V and 4 bases at J, with 10 bases between the two ends. The CDR3 spans 12 residues. CDR3: CAWRTGRYEQYF. The CDR3 nucleotides read TGTGCCTGGAGGACAGGGAGGTACGAGCAGTACTTC. Full variable domain (rest looked up from reference TRBV30 and TRBJ2-7): SQTIHQWPATLVQPVGSPLSLECTVEGTSNPNLYWYRQAAGRGLQLLFYSVGIGQISSEVPQNLSASRPQDRQFILSSKKLLLSDSGFYLCAWRTGRYEQYFGPGTRLTVT.

This clonotype was found many times. The chain couples TRBV12-3 or TRBV12-4 to TRBJ2-5; 9 bases align to TRBD2. Trimming removed 0 bases from V and 4 bases from J; junction bases left unmatched: 3. The CDR3 loop spans 15 amino acids. CDR3 sequence: CASSLASGRRETQYF. CDR3 bases: TGTGCCAGCAGTTTAGCTAGCGGGAGAAGAGAGACCCAGTACTTC.

The chain joins TRBV12-3 or TRBV12-4 to TRBJ1-2, with D possibly matching TRBD1 (5 bases). V dropped 3 bases and J dropped 12 bases, with 11 bases sitting between them. The CDR3 length is 11 residues. The CDR3 sequence is CASSLGLTNTF. The CDR3 DNA is TGTGCCAGCAGTTTGGGACTTACCAACACCTTC.

This clonotype was counted at least ten times. The CDR3 coding sequence is TGCGGAGGGCGGACTCGTGGAGAGACCCAGTACTTC. It is translated as CGGRTRGETQYF. This sequence joins TRBV20-1 and TRBJ2-5; D is possibly TRBD2 (6 bases). The germline V gene has CDR1 DFQATT and CDR2 SNEGSKA (reference sequence). This CDR3 has 12 residues.

The gene calls are TRBV20-1 and TRBJ2-4; D is unresolved. V lost 3 bases and J 2 bases, leaving 14 bases between the germline ends. The germline V gene has CDR1 DFQATT and CDR2 SNEGSKA (reference sequence). The CDR3 contains 15 residues. CDR3 in DNA: TGCAGTGCTAGCCCGGGTGTGGGTACCAAAAACATTCAGTACTTC. Its protein is CSASPGVGTKNIQYF.

This clonotype was seen many times. Written as DNA, the CDR3 is TGCAGTGCCCCATTGGGACAGGCTCGGAACACTGAAGCTTTCTTT. Its translation: CSAPLGQARNTEAFF. The V gene is TRBV20-1, the J gene TRBJ1-1; 8 nucleotides line up with TRBD1. Trimming cost V 6 bases and J 1 base; bases outside gene matches: 10. The CDR3 runs to 15 residues. The germline V gene has CDR1 DFQATT and CDR2 SNEGSKA (reference sequence).

J is TRBJ2-1 and V is TRBV9, with a weak D call TRBD2 (7 bases). The V end lost 4 bases, the J end lost 8 bases, and 25 bases lay between the germline ends. Germline values: CDR1 SGDLS, CDR2 YYNGEE. CDR3 length: 17 residues. The CDR3 loop reads CASSFTTGSGIVDEQFF. CDR3 coding DNA: TGTGCCAGCAGCTTTACCACAGGGAGCGGGATAGTGGATGAGCAGTTCTTC.

This clonotype has ten or more counts. The chain uses TRBV6-5 and TRBJ2-7; maybe TRBD2 (6 bases). This CDR3 has 14 residues. Per germline, CDR1 MNHEY and CDR2 SVGAGI. Trimming took off 0 bases at V and 6 bases at J, with 12 bases between the two ends. CDR3 in amino acids: CASSYSRDFLEQYF. The CDR3 DNA reads TGTGCCAGCAGTTACTCGAGGGACTTCCTCGAGCAGTACTTC.

This chain uses TRBV20-1 with TRBJ2-1; possibly TRBD1 or TRBD2 for D (5 bases each). Germline CDR1 DFQATT, CDR2 SNEGSKA (reference sequence). V gave up 8 bases and J gave up 2 bases, with 25 bases separating them. The CDR3 contains 17 residues. The CDR3 DNA sequence: TGCAGTCCCGACTCCCTTTTCAGGGACCCTACCTACAATGAGCAGTTCTTC. It encodes CSPDSLFRDPTYNEQFF.

The chain carries TRBV10-1 and TRBJ2-2; D unresolved. The V gene lost 4 bases and the J gene lost 0 bases, with 9 bases spanning the gap. CDR1 is WNHNN and CDR2 is SYGVQD in the germline V gene (reference sequence). The CDR3 extends over 15 amino acids. The CDR3 spells CASSARIANTGELFF. The CDR3 DNA reads TGCGCCAGCAGTGCCCGGATCGCGAACACCGGGGAGCTGTTTTTT.

The CDR3 bases are TGTGCCAGCAGTTTAGTAGCGGGAGGGCCGGGTAATGAGCAGTTCTTC. This sequence encodes CASSLVAGGPGNEQFF. The rearrangement uses TRBV12-3 or TRBV12-4 and TRBJ2-1, with 11 bases matching TRBD2. CDR3 size: 16 residues. V lost 1 base, J lost 7 bases, and 6 bases stayed unmatched.

This clonotype came up a few times. The chain joins TRBV5-1 to TRBJ2-7; D not resolved. Germline CDR1 reads SGHRS; CDR2 reads YFSETQ. The CDR3 spans 16 residues. V lost 4 bases and J 0 bases, leaving 17 bases between the germline ends. CDR3 loop: CASSESTLTNSYEQYF. In nucleotides, the CDR3 is TGCGCCAGCAGCGAATCGACACTTACCAACTCCTACGAGCAGTACTTC.